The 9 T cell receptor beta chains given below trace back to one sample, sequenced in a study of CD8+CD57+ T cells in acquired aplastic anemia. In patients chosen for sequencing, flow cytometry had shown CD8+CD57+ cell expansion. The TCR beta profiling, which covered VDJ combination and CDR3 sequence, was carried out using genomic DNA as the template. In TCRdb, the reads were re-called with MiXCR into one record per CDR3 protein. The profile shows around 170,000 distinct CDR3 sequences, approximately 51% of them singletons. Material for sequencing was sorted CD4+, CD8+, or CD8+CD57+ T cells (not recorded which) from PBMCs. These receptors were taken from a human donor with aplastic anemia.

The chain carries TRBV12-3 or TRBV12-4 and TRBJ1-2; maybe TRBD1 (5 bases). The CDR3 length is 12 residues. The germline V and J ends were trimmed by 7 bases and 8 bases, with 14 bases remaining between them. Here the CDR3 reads CASTYGTLGYTF. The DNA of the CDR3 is TGTGCCAGCACCTATGGGACGTTGGGCTACACCTTC.

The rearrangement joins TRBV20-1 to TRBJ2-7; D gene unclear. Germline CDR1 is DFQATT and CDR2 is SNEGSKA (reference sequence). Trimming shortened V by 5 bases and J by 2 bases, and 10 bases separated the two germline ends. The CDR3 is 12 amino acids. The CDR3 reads CSASRGTYEQYV. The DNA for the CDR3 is TGCAGTGCTTCACGAGGTACCTACGAGCAGTACGTC.

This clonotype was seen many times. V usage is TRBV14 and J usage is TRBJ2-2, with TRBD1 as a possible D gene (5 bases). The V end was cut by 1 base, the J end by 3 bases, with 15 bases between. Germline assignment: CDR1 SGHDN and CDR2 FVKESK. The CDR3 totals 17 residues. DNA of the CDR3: TGTGCCAGCAGCCAAGGGCCACGAGCAGGGTACACCGGGGAGCTGTTTTTT. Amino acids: CASSQGPRAGYTGELFF.

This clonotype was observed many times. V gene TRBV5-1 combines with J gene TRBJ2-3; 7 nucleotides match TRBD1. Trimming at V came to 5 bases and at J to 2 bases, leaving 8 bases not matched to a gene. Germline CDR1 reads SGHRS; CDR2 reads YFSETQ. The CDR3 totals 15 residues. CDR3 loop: CASRLTGEYTDTQYF. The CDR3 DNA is TGCGCCAGCAGACTTACAGGGGAATACACAGATACGCAGTATTTT.

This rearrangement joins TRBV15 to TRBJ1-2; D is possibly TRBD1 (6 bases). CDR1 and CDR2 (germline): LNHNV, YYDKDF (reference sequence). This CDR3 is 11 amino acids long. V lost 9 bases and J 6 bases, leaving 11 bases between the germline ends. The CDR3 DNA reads TGTGCCACGGAGGCAGGGGATGGCTACACCTTC. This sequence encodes CATEAGDGYTF.

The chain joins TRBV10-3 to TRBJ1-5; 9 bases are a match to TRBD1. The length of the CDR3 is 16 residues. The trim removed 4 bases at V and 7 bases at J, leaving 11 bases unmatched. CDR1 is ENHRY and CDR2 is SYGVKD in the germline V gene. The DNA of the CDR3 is TGTGCCATCAGTGGACTGGGACAGGGACTAGGGCAGCCCCAGCATTTT. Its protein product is CAISGLGQGLGQPQHF.

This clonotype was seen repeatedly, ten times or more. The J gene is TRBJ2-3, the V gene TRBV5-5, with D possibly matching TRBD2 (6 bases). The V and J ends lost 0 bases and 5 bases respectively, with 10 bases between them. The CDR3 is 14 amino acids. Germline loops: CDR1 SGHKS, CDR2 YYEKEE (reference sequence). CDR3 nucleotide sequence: TGTGCCAGCAGCTTGGTCCGACTAGTAGATACGCAGTATTTT. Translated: CASSLVRLVDTQYF.

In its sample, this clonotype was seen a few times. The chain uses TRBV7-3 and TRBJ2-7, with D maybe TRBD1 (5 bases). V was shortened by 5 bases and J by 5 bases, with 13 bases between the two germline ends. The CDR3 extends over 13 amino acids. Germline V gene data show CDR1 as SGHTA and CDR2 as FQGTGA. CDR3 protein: CASSADSRNEQYF. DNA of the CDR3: TGTGCCAGCAGCGCTGACAGTAGGAACGAGCAGTACTTC.

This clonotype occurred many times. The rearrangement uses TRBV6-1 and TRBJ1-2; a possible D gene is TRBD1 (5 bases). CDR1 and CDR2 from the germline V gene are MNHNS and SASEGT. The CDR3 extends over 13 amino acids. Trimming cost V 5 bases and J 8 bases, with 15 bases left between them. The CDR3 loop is CASSQPGGGGYTF. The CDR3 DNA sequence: TGTGCCAGCAGTCAGCCCGGGGGGGGAGGCTACACCTTC.